The rows below give T cell receptor beta chains drawn from one sample of a study of CD4 and CD8 cells across lung adenocarcinoma regions. One entry per CDR3 protein results from TCRdb running MiXCR on the PCR reads. The repertoire holds roughly 18,000 distinct CDR3 sequences, with about half as singletons. Sequencing input: CD8+ T cells from the center of a lung tumor. The receptor set was obtained from a female donor with lung adenocarcinoma. The CD4 and CD8 labels of this study may be unreliable. CDR3s include the opening cysteine and the closing phenylalanine or tryptophan. A D gene is named only where the DNA matches it firmly. A clone size is listed for some rows: how often the clone was seen (once, few, many), or a class if it is expanded.

TRBV6-1	NA	TRBJ2-3	TRBD2	TGTGCCAGCAGGGCTGGACTAGCGGGCACGCAGTATTTC	CASRAGLAGTQYF
TRBV6-1	many	TRBJ2-1	NA	TGTGCCAGCAGGGCCGTGGGCACCTACAATGAGCAGTTCTTC	CASRAVGTYNEQFF
TRBV6-4	NA	TRBJ2-3	NA	TGTGCCAGCAGCCCCCAGCCAAGCGGGAGCACAGATACGCAGTATTTT	CASSPQPSGSTDTQYF
TRBV10-1	NA	TRBJ2-3	TRBD2	TGCGCCAGCGCGGGGGATGCGGCAGTGGCAGATACGCAGTATTTT	CASAGDAAVADTQYF
TRBV11-1	NA	TRBJ2-3	NA	TGTGCCAGCAGCTCCCCAAATACTCAGTACTTT	CASSSPNTQYF
TRBV6-5	few	TRBJ1-1	NA	TGTGCCAGCAGTTACGAGTTTCGAGGGGCGGGTGAAGCTTTCTTT	CASSYEFRGAGEAFF
TRBV10-3	NA	TRBJ2-2	NA	TGTGCCCTGAGGTCCGGGGCAGGGAACACAGGTGAGCTGTTTTTT	CALRSGAGNTGELFF
TRBV27	many	TRBJ2-3	NA	TGTGCCAGCAGCCAAAGCGGCTATAGCACAGATACGCAGTATTTT	CASSQSGYSTDTQYF
TRBV6-5	few	TRBJ2-3	NA	TGTGCCAGCAGTTACCCCAGACCGGGCGATACGCAGTATTTT	CASSYPRPGDTQYF
TRBV27	NA	TRBJ2-1	NA	TGTGCCAGCAGAGTGTCGGCGAGGGGCCTTAACTCCTACAATGAGCAGTTCTTC	CASRVSARGLNSYNEQFF
TRBV20-1	NA	TRBJ2-7	NA	TGCAGTGCTAGAGTGGGGGCCAAGGCGATCGAGCAGTACTTC	CSARVGAKAIEQYF
TRBV12-3/TRBV12-4	NA	TRBJ2-4	TRBD2	TGTGCCAGCAGTCGGGCGAGCGGGGGGGCCCGGGCCAAAGACATCCAGTACTTC	CASSRASGGARAKDIQYF
TRBV27	NA	TRBJ2-5	NA	TGTGCCAGCGCGGGGTGGCGGGGACCTGACCCAGAGACGCAGTACTTC	CASAGWRGPDPETQYF
TRBV6-2/TRBV6-3	many	TRBJ2-3	TRBD2	TGTGCCAGCAGTCTCCCCGCGGGGGGGTCAGATACGCAGTATTTT	CASSLPAGGSDTQYF
TRBV6-6	few	TRBJ1-2	NA	TGTGCCAGCAGTTTTGGCCCCGGATCCTCCTATGGCTACACCTTC	CASSFGPGSSYGYTF
TRBV10-3	NA	TRBJ2-2	NA	TGTGCCATCGGTACCCGGGCGGTGGGCACCGGGGCGCTGTTTTTT	CAIGTRAVGTGALFF
TRBV7-2	medium-sized	TRBJ1-1	NA	TGTGCCAGCAGCTTGGACAGGAACACTGAAGCTTTCTTT	CASSLDRNTEAFF
TRBV6-1	once	TRBJ2-7	NA	TGTGCCAGCAGTGAAATAGGACGCGAGCAGTACTTC	CASSEIGREQYF
TRBV7-9	NA	TRBJ1-1	NA	TGTGCCAGCAGCTTAGAGGCGGTGGGCACTGAAGCTTTCTTT	CASSLEAVGTEAFF
TRBV10-1	NA	TRBJ2-1	NA	TGCGCCAGCAGTGTTGGAGGGCGGATTAACTACAATGAGCAGTTCTTC	CASSVGGRINYNEQFF
TRBV12-3/TRBV12-4	few	TRBJ2-3	TRBD2	TGTGCCAGCAGCAAGGGACTAGCTATTCGGCCCCCCCCCCCCACAGATACGCAGTATTTT	CASSKGLAIRPPPPTDTQYF
TRBV10-2	few	TRBJ2-5	TRBD1	TGCGCCAGCCAAGGACAGGGGGCTGTGGAGACCCAGTACTTC	CASQGQGAVETQYF
TRBV7-2	NA	TRBJ2-7	TRBD1	TGTGCCAGCAGCTTAAGGCCCGGGACAGGGTCTCAAGAGCAGTACTTC	CASSLRPGTGSQEQYF
TRBV11-2	NA	TRBJ2-1	NA	TGTGCCAGCAGCTTAGCAGCGATGTACAATGAGCAGTTCTTC	CASSLAAMYNEQFF
TRBV6-1	many	TRBJ2-3	NA	TGTGCCAGCAGCGGACCCCTCTGGGGCACAGATACGCAGTATTTT	CASSGPLWGTDTQYF
TRBV6-1	many	TRBJ2-3	TRBD2	TGTGCCAGCAGATCTAGCGGGGGGGCCTGGACAGATACGCAGTATTTT	CASRSSGGAWTDTQYF
TRBV6-1	NA	TRBJ2-2	NA	TGTGCCAGCACCCGGACCGGGGAGCTGTTTTTT	CASTRTGELFF
TRBV6-1	many	TRBJ1-6	NA	TGTGCCAGCAGGGGAAAGACCAATTCACCCCTCCACTTT	CASRGKTNSPLHF
TRBV6-1	NA	TRBJ2-4	TRBD1	TGTGCCAGCAGCCCCCACCGGGACAGGGCCAAAAACATTCAGTACTTC	CASSPHRDRAKNIQYF
TRBV27	NA	TRBJ2-1	NA	TGTGCCAGCAGACCCGACCCCTATCTCTACAATGAGCAGTTCTTC	CASRPDPYLYNEQFF
TRBV14	few	TRBJ2-4	NA	TGTGCCAGCAGTCGAGACTACGCGGGCAAAAACATTCAGTACTTC	CASSRDYAGKNIQYF
TRBV10-1	NA	TRBJ2-1	NA	TGCGCCAGCATTCAAGGAGTTCAGAGGACCAATGAGCAGTTCTTC	CASIQGVQRTNEQFF
TRBV6-5	few	TRBJ1-1	NA	TGTGCCAGCAGTCTACAGATAAACACTGAAGCTTTCTTT	CASSLQINTEAFF
TRBV10-1	few	TRBJ2-2	TRBD2	TGCGCCAGCAGTGAGTCATGGAGCGGGAGCCCTAACACCGGGGAGCTGTTTTTT	CASSESWSGSPNTGELFF
TRBV24-1	NA	TRBJ2-5	NA	TGTGCCACCAGTGTATCCGGGATCCAAGAGACCCAGTACTTC	CATSVSGIQETQYF
TRBV7-6	few	TRBJ1-2	NA	TGTGCCAGCAGCTTAAGTGCAGAAGAGGACTATGGCTACACCTTC	CASSLSAEEDYGYTF
TRBV11-2	NA	TRBJ2-5	TRBD2	TGTGCCAGCAGCTTAGTGGGGCGGGGGGGCCGTGGCCCAGAGGCCCAGTATTTC	CASSLVGRGGRGPEAQYF
TRBV7-8	NA	TRBJ2-7	NA	TGTGCCAGCAGCTTAGAGGCAGGGGGGTCCTACAATGAGCAGTACTTC	CASSLEAGGSYNEQYF
TRBV6-2/TRBV6-3	NA	TRBJ2-5	NA	TGTGCCAGCACCCAGGGGTTAGCCAAAGAGACCCAGTACTTC	CASTQGLAKETQYF
TRBV4-2	NA	TRBJ2-2	NA	TGTGCCAGCAGCCAAGAACCAGGGGCGAACACCGGGGAGCTGTTTTTT	CASSQEPGANTGELFF
TRBV12-3/TRBV12-4	once	TRBJ2-3	NA	TGTGCCAGCACGGCGCCCTTAGGCAAAGACACGCAGTATTTT	CASTAPLGKDTQYF
TRBV7-2	NA	TRBJ1-1	TRBD1	TGTGCCAGCGGCTTATACGCAGGGGGAACTGAAGCTTTCTTT	CASGLYAGGTEAFF
TRBV10-2	NA	TRBJ2-1	TRBD2	TGCGCCAGCAGTGAGCCTCCGGGGAGCGGGAGCCCCTCCTACAATGAGCAGTTCTTC	CASSEPPGSGSPSYNEQFF
TRBV10-3	few	TRBJ2-5	TRBD2	TGTGCCATCAGTGAACTACCTAGCGGGAGTGCAGAGACCCAGTACTTC	CAISELPSGSAETQYF
TRBV5-8	many	TRBJ2-5	TRBD1	TGTGCCAGCAGCAAGGGACAGGGGTTGGCCGGAGAGACCCAGTACTTC	CASSKGQGLAGETQYF
TRBV6-1	NA	TRBJ2-1	TRBD2	TGTGCCAGCAGACTACAGACTAGCGTCTCCTACAATGAGCAGTTCTTC	CASRLQTSVSYNEQFF
TRBV7-2	few	TRBJ1-5	NA	TGTGCCAGCAGCTTAGCGATGAATCAGCCCCAGCATTTT	CASSLAMNQPQHF
TRBV6-5	NA	TRBJ2-7	TRBD1	TGTGCCAGCAGTTACTCGAGCCTGGACAGGGGCTACGAGCAGTACTTC	CASSYSSLDRGYEQYF
TRBV6-5	few	TRBJ2-5	NA	TGTGCCAGCAGTTACTCTAGACGAGAGACCCAGTACTTC	CASSYSRRETQYF
TRBV9	many	TRBJ1-6	NA	TGTGCCAGCAGCGGGGGGGAGGGAAATTCACCCCTCCACTTT	CASSGGEGNSPLHF
TRBV4-1	few	TRBJ2-7	NA	TGCGCCAGCAGCCAGGGGAATGAGCAGTACTTC	CASSQGNEQYF
TRBV6-1	NA	TRBJ2-5	TRBD2	TGTGCCAGCAGTGTGGAGGCGGGAGGGCCAGAGACCCAGTACTTC	CASSVEAGGPETQYF
TRBV6-5	once	TRBJ2-1	NA	TGTGCCAGCAGTTCCGGGACGAATGAGCAGTTCTTC	CASSSGTNEQFF
TRBV9	few	TRBJ2-3	TRBD1	TGTGCCAGCAGCACCAGGGGGTGGACAGATACGCAGTATTTT	CASSTRGWTDTQYF
TRBV6-1	NA	TRBJ2-3	NA	TGTGCCAGCACCCCCGAGGGGGGAGGGGGGGGACGCCCAGATACGCAGTACTTT	CASTPEGGGGGRPDTQYF
TRBV11-3	NA	TRBJ2-3	TRBD2	TGTGCCAGCAGCTCCCGTAGCGGGGGGGCCGCAGATACGCAGTATTTT	CASSSRSGGAADTQYF
TRBV6-2/TRBV6-3	NA	TRBJ2-7	TRBD2	TGTGCCAGCAGCTCCCAGCGGGGCTCCTACGAGCAGTACTTC	CASSSQRGSYEQYF
TRBV6-5	once	TRBJ1-6	NA	TGTGCCAGCAGTTACTCGGGTTCCTCGAATCAGCCCCTCCACTTT	CASSYSGSSNQPLHF
TRBV4-1	NA	TRBJ2-3	NA	TGCGCCAGCAGCCAAGATGGAACCCCGGCGGATACGCAGTATTTT	CASSQDGTPADTQYF